A single sample gave rise to the 21 T cell receptor beta chains below, sequenced in a study of cytomegalovirus exposure and HLA in healthy donors. It was with 60 Vbeta and 13 Jbeta primers that the PCR ran. The method was immunoSEQ multiplex PCR; TCRdb's version includes in-frame clones alone and lacks a portion of them. The data contain approximately 190,000 clones, 75% to 90% of them singletons. The sample was PBMCs. These receptors all stem from a woman aged 45-65 years in good health and CMV-seropositive.

The J gene is TRBJ2-1, the V gene TRBV7-2, with D tentatively TRBD2 (5 bases). In germline, CDR1 is SGHTA, CDR2 FQGNSA. The CDR3 contains 14 residues. V was cut by 7 bases and J by 9 bases, with 19 bases left in between. The CDR3 sequence is CASKLMDSSGEQFF. The CDR3 nucleotides are TGTGCCAGCAAGTTGATGGACTCGTCGGGTGAGCAGTTCTTC.

This chain links TRBV5-1 with TRBJ2-7; D may be TRBD2 (5 bases). The CDR3 has 14 amino acids. Germline loops: CDR1 SGHRS, CDR2 YFSETQ. The V end lost 4 bases, the J end lost 2 bases, and 13 bases lay between the germline ends. The CDR3 sequence is CASSRPGIPYEQYF. The CDR3, as DNA: TGCGCCAGCAGCCGGCCCGGGATACCCTACGAGCAGTACTTC.

The V call is TRBV11-1, the J call TRBJ1-6, with D perhaps TRBD1 (6 bases). This CDR3 is built from 14 residues. Germline V gene data show CDR1 as SGHAT and CDR2 as FQDESV (reference sequence). V shed 1 base and J shed 10 bases, with 11 bases lying between them. In DNA, the CDR3 is TGTGCCAGCAGCTTAGGGACAGATTACTCACCCCTCCACTTT. It yields the protein CASSLGTDYSPLHF.

As regards this clone: The junction differs from germline at one of its ends, possibly a read error. Other DNA sequences in this sample translate to the same CDR3. This chain uses TRBV5-1 with TRBJ1-1, with D maybe TRBD1 (5 bases). The germline V gene has CDR1 SGHRS and CDR2 YFSETQ. This CDR3 is 14 amino acids long. This CDR3 is CASSFLQENTEAFF. In DNA form, the CDR3 reads TGCGCCAGCAGCTTTTTACAGGAGAACACTGAAGCCTTCTTT.

This clone was seen a handful of times. The chain uses TRBV4-1 and TRBJ2-7; TRBD2 matches 8 bases. Germline trimming cut 1 base from V and 2 bases from J; bases unmatched to any gene: 4. There are 15 residues in the CDR3. CDR1 is MGHRA, CDR2 YSYEKL, per germline. In nucleotides, the CDR3 is TGCGCCAGCAGCCAAGCGGGGGGGCCTCCCTACGAGCAGTACTTC. Its translation: CASSQAGGPPYEQYF.

The gene calls are TRBV11-2 and TRBJ1-5; no firm D call. CDR3 size: 14 residues. Trimming took off 1 base at V and 3 bases at J, with 7 bases between the two ends. In germline, CDR1 is SGHAT, CDR2 FQNNGV. This CDR3 is CASSLGHLNQPQHF. CDR3 nucleotides: TGTGCCAGCAGCTTAGGGCACCTCAATCAGCCCCAGCATTTT.

The rearrangement joins TRBV10-1 to TRBJ2-3; 11 positions match TRBD1. This CDR3 contains 16 residues. V shed 4 bases, J shed 3 bases, and the junction held 6 bases outside the gene matches. CDR1 and CDR2 (germline): WNHNN, SYGVQD (reference sequence). The CDR3 nucleotides read TGCGCCAGCAGTGGGGACAGGGGGTTTGGAACAGATACGCAGTATTTT. Translation gives CASSGDRGFGTDTQYF.

The chain couples TRBV28 to TRBJ2-5; 7 bases line up with TRBD2. Germline trimming cut 2 bases from V and 5 bases from J; bases unmatched to any gene: 2. Looked up from germline, CDR1 is MDHEN and CDR2 is SYDVKM. The CDR3 spans 13 residues. CDR3 coding DNA: TGTGCCAGCAGTTTACAGGGAGGGGAGACCCAGTACTTC. Translating gives CASSLQGGETQYF.

This clone was seen more than once but under ten times. The chain employs TRBV5-1 and TRBJ1-6, with D possibly TRBD1 on 6 matching bases. The CDR3 spans 15 residues. Germline V gene sequence: CDR1 SGHRS, CDR2 YFSETQ. The ends were cut back, 6 bases at V and 6 bases at J, with 16 bases in the middle. DNA of the CDR3: TGCGCCAGCACTGGCGGTACAGGGATTAATTCACCCCTCCACTTT. Translating it yields CASTGGTGINSPLHF.

This clone was seen once. The chain recombines TRBV11-3 with TRBJ2-7; 7 nucleotides match TRBD2. Germline-derived CDR1 and CDR2 are SGHNT and YENEEA. V lost 8 bases, J lost 2 bases, and 9 bases stayed unmatched. The CDR3 runs 14 residues. CDR3 coding DNA: TGTGCCAGCTCCCCTCCGGGACTACCCTACGAGCAGTACTTC. Protein sequence: CASSPPGLPYEQYF.

Regarding this clone: Germline and junction disagree at one end, which may indicate a read error. The rearrangement links TRBV7-7 to TRBJ2-7; 8 bases agree with TRBD1. The CDR3 consists of 17 residues. Germline assignment: CDR1 SSHAT and CDR2 FNYEAQ (reference sequence). The CDR3 loop is CASSLVRLQGAADEQYF. In nucleotides, the CDR3 is TGTGCTAGCAGCTTAGTGCGGCTGCAGGGGGCTGCGGATGAGCAGTACTTC.

V is TRBV10-3 and J is TRBJ2-3, with TRBD1 matching 9 bases. Germline V CDR1 and CDR2: ENHRY, SYGVKD. After removal of 5 bases from V and 3 bases from J, the junction contained 3 bases not matched to a gene. The CDR3 has 14 residues. In nucleotides, the CDR3 is TGTGCCATCAGTTGGACAGGGGCTACAGATACGCAGTATTTT. Translation gives CAISWTGATDTQYF.

The chain carries TRBV5-3 and TRBJ2-1; the match to TRBD2 covers 11 bases. TRBV5-3 is assigned to the ORF class and has an uncertain function. This CDR3 is built from 19 residues. Trimming took 1 base from V and 6 from J; bases not matched to a gene: 15. The CDR3 sequence is CARSLYRLLLAGGVNEQFF. The CDR3 nucleotides read TGTGCCAGAAGCTTGTATCGTCTGCTTCTAGCGGGGGGCGTCAATGAGCAGTTCTTC.

V gene TRBV6-1 combines with J gene TRBJ2-5; 9 positions agree with TRBD2. From germline, CDR1 is MNHNS and CDR2 SASEGT. The length of the CDR3 is 13 residues. Trimming took 7 bases from V and 5 from J; bases not matched to a gene: 5. The CDR3 region has the DNA TGTGCCAGCAAAAGCGGGGGGAGGGAGACCCAGTACTTC. Encoded protein: CASKSGGRETQYF.

The V call is TRBV27, the J call TRBJ1-5; D is perhaps TRBD1 (6 bases). V was pared by 4 bases and J by 3 bases, with 13 bases between. The CDR3 loop spans 15 amino acids. Per germline, CDR1 MNHEY and CDR2 SMNVEV (reference sequence). CDR3 DNA sequence: TGTGCCAGCAGTTGGAGGACAGCTCACAATCAGCCCCAGCATTTT. This encodes CASSWRTAHNQPQHF.

This chain links TRBV7-9 with TRBJ2-1, with 11 bases fitting TRBD2. Per germline, CDR1 SEHNR and CDR2 FQNEAQ (reference sequence). The CDR3 loop spans 15 amino acids. Trimming cost V 4 bases and J 4 bases; bases outside gene matches: 3. CDR3 nucleotides: TGTGCCAGCAGCTCACTAGCGGGGGTTTACAATGAGCAGTTCTTC. This sequence encodes CASSSLAGVYNEQFF.

The rearrangement joins TRBV18 to TRBJ2-3, with D possibly TRBD1 on 6 matching bases. V was pared by 0 bases and J by 2 bases, with 12 bases between. There are 16 residues in the CDR3. Germline V lookup: CDR1 KGHSH, CDR2 LQKENI. CDR3 bases: TGTGCCAGCTCACCACCGGACAGCCTCGTCACAGATACGCAGTATTTT. This gives the protein CASSPPDSLVTDTQYF.

The gene calls are TRBV30 and TRBJ1-2, with TRBD1 identical over 10 bases. V trimming: 3 bases; J trimming: 3 bases; junction bases outside the gene matches: 4. CDR3 size: 14 residues. Looked up from germline, CDR1 is GTSNPN and CDR2 is SVGIG (reference sequence). The chain's CDR3 is CAWRADRGDYGYTF. The CDR3 region has the DNA TGTGCCTGGAGGGCGGACAGGGGGGACTATGGCTACACCTTC.

This clone occurred a few times. The V call is TRBV5-6, the J call TRBJ1-1; 9 bases line up with TRBD1. Trimming cost V 6 bases and J 11 bases; bases outside gene matches: 8. CDR1 is SGHDT, CDR2 YYEEEE, per germline. CDR3 length equals 12 residues. In DNA, the CDR3 is TGTGCCAGCAACCCCACAGGGGGCGTCGCTTTCTTT. Translating gives CASNPTGGVAFF. The whole variable domain, remainder taken from reference TRBV5-6 and TRBJ1-1, is DAGVTQSPTHLIKTRGQQVTLRCSPKSGHDTVSWYQQALGQGPQFIFQYYEEEERQRGNFPDRFSGHQFPNYSSELNVNALLLGDSALYLCASNPTGGVAFFGQGTRLTVV.

This chain uses TRBV10-3 with TRBJ1-2, with D hard to call. Deletions cut 7 bases from V and 6 bases from J, with 15 bases between. The CDR3 loop spans 13 amino acids. Germline V lookup: CDR1 ENHRY, CDR2 SYGVKD. Here the CDR3 DNA reads TGTGCCATCACCCCAGGTTCAAATAATGGCTACACCTTC. It yields the protein CAITPGSNNGYTF.

The V gene is TRBV6-1, the J gene TRBJ2-5; no reliable D call. Germline-derived CDR1 and CDR2 are MNHNS and SASEGT. V gave up 9 bases and J gave up 5 bases, with 19 bases separating them. This CDR3 contains 14 residues. The CDR3 DNA reads as TGTGCCAGTTACAAAGGATCGCAAGCGGAGACCCAGTACTTC. Its protein is CASYKGSQAETQYF.